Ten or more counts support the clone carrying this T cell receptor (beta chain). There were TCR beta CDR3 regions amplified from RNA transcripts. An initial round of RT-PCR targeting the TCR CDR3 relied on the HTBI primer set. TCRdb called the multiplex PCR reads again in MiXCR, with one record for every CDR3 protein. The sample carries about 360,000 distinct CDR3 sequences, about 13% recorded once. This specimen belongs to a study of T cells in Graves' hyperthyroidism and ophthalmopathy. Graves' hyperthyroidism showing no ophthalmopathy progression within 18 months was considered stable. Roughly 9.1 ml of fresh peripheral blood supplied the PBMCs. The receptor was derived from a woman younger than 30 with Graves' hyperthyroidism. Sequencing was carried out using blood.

The CDR3 spells CASRVGSGDYGYTF. CDR3 sequence (DNA): TGTGCCAGCAGAGTGGGTTCGGGTGACTATGGCTACACCTTC. The chain is built from TRBV27 and TRBJ1-2; D ambiguous. This CDR3 spans 14 amino acids. Germline V gene data show CDR1 as MNHEY and CDR2 as SMNVEV (reference sequence). Trimming shortened V by 6 bases and J by 3 bases, and 14 bases separated the two germline ends.